These 30 T cell receptor beta chains share one sample of origin, sequenced in a study of cytomegalovirus exposure and HLA in healthy donors. 60 Vbeta and 13 Jbeta primers were used in PCR. Profiled with immunoSEQ multiplex PCR; TCRdb holds only in-frame clones, not every one. The table records 100,000 to 150,000 clones, around 77% of them present only once. The sample comprised PBMCs. Receptors originate from a woman aged 45 to 65 in good health and CMV-seronegative.

The chain uses TRBV7-2 and TRBJ2-7, with TRBD1 as a possible D gene (6 bases). Trimming shortened V by 5 bases and J by 0 bases, and 14 bases separated the two germline ends. Germline V CDR1 and CDR2: SGHTA, FQGNSA. CDR3 length: 15 residues. The CDR3 sequence is CASSLQGWSSYEQYV. The CDR3 nucleotides are TGTGCCAGCAGCCTACAGGGTTGGAGCTCCTACGAGCAGTACGTC.

In its sample, this clone was seen a few times. The chain is built from TRBV4-2 and TRBJ2-3, with D possibly matching TRBD2 (5 bases). The V end lost 1 base, the J end lost 4 bases, and 9 bases lay between the germline ends. The CDR3 is made up of 14 amino acids. Per germline, CDR1 LGHNA and CDR2 YNFKEQ. This chain's CDR3 is CASSQGSESDTQYF. In DNA form, the CDR3 reads TGTGCCAGCAGCCAAGGTAGCGAGTCAGATACGCAGTATTTT.

The gene calls are TRBV28 and TRBJ1-4; TRBD1 is a possible D gene (5 bases). Trimming left V 1 base short and J 7 bases short, with 13 bases between. Germline assignment: CDR1 MDHEN and CDR2 SYDVKM. The CDR3 runs to 15 residues. For the CDR3, the DNA is TGTGCCAGCAGTTTATATGGGGTGGGGGGTGAAAAACTGTTTTTT. This gives the protein CASSLYGVGGEKLFF.

The genes are TRBV7-8 and TRBJ2-3, with 10 bases lining up with TRBD1. CDR3 length: 16 residues. Germline CDR1 reads SGHVS; CDR2 reads FQNEAQ. The junction had 5 bases not matched to a gene; V was cut back by 1 base and J by 4 bases. As DNA, the CDR3 is TGTGCCAGCAGCTTAGTTCGGACAGGGGGGCCAGATACGCAGTATTTT. This gives the protein CASSLVRTGGPDTQYF.

This chain links TRBV10-3 with TRBJ2-3; tentatively, D is TRBD1 (6 bases). V gave up 8 bases and J gave up 0 bases, with 12 bases separating them. This CDR3 region has 14 residues. In germline, CDR1 is ENHRY, CDR2 SYGVKD. The CDR3 DNA is TGTGCCATCCGGGTGGGGACAAGCACAGATACGCAGTATTTT. It encodes CAIRVGTSTDTQYF.

The chain joins TRBV4-2 to TRBJ1-2; 7 bases map to TRBD1. This CDR3 is built from 15 residues. J gave up 4 bases and V 1 base, and 6 bases lay outside the gene matches. Germline CDR1 LGHNA, CDR2 YNFKEQ. The CDR3 loop is CASSQANTGAYGYTF. CDR3 sequence (DNA): TGTGCCAGCAGCCAAGCTAACACAGGGGCCTATGGCTACACCTTC.

V gene TRBV19 combines with J gene TRBJ2-7, with TRBD1 as a possible D gene (8 bases). Trimming pared 7 bases from V and 0 bases from J, leaving 16 bases between. The CDR3 has 15 residues. Germline CDR1 LNHDA, CDR2 SQIVND (reference sequence). CDR3 sequence: CASNYNRGGSYEQYV. The CDR3 bases are TGTGCCAGTAACTACAACAGGGGGGGCTCCTACGAGCAGTACGTC.

V gene TRBV27 combines with J gene TRBJ2-7; 9 bases match TRBD2. The germline gives CDR1 MNHEY, CDR2 SMNVEV (reference sequence). The CDR3 length is 14 residues. Losses at the gene ends were 3 bases for V and 6 bases for J; bases not matched to a gene: 6. The CDR3 nucleotides are TGTGCCAGCAGTTTTAGCGGGAGTGCTTCCGAGCAGTACGTC. Residues: CASSFSGSASEQYV.

V gene TRBV5-4 combines with J gene TRBJ1-1, with 9 bases fitting TRBD1. This CDR3 contains 15 residues. In germline, CDR1 is SGHNT, CDR2 YYREEE (reference sequence). V gave up 4 bases and J gave up 11 bases; unmatched junction bases: 15. CDR3 amino acids: CASSPGRDRAGRAFF. The CDR3 bases are TGTGCCAGCAGCCCTGGCCGGGACAGGGCCGGCCGGGCTTTCTTT.

The chain uses TRBV27 and TRBJ2-7; D might be TRBD1 (7 bases). CDR1 is MNHEY and CDR2 is SMNVEV in the germline V gene (reference sequence). The CDR3 sequence is 16 residues long. V lost 5 bases, J lost 1 base, and 18 bases lay in between. CDR3 sequence (DNA): TGTGCCAGCAGTCCGCGGGACAGAACTAGATCCTACGAGCAGTACTTC. Protein product: CASSPRDRTRSYEQYF.

The rearrangement uses TRBV4-1 and TRBJ1-4, with a tentative D call TRBD1 (6 bases). V was shortened by 0 bases and J by 1 base, with 12 bases between the two germline ends. The V gene's germline CDR1 is MGHRA and CDR2 YSYEKL. The CDR3 covers 17 residues. CDR3 amino acids: CASSQDGTRGTNEKLFF. The CDR3 bases are TGCGCCAGCAGCCAAGACGGGACCAGGGGAACTAATGAAAAACTGTTTTTT.

The chain joins TRBV28 to TRBJ1-2, with D perhaps TRBD1 (6 bases). The CDR3 has 12 amino acids. The germline V gene encodes CDR1 MDHEN and CDR2 SYDVKM. V lost 6 bases, J lost 8 bases, and 13 bases lay in between. Here the CDR3 reads CASSRGAGGYTF. CDR3 nucleotide sequence: TGTGCCAGCAGCCGGGGGGCAGGAGGCTACACCTTC.

This chain joins TRBV6-6 and TRBJ2-5; D perhaps matches TRBD2 (5 bases). V lost 0 bases to trimming and J lost 5 bases, with 13 bases between them. The CDR3 covers 15 residues. Germline CDR1 and CDR2: MNHNY and SVGAGI (reference sequence). The CDR3 loop reads CASSYSSSGSETQYF. CDR3 nucleotide sequence: TGTGCCAGCAGTTACTCGTCTTCGGGGTCCGAGACCCAGTACTTC.

The genes are TRBV5-4 and TRBJ2-3; TRBD1 matches 7 bases. CDR1 SGHNT and CDR2 YYREEE come from the germline V gene (reference sequence). With 4 bases clipped from V and 6 bases from J, the junction kept 8 bases outside the gene matches. The CDR3 length is 14 residues. The DNA of the CDR3 is TGTGCCAGCAGCCCAGGGACAGCCAGCGATACGCAGTATTTT. It specifies CASSPGTASDTQYF.

This clone appeared a few times. V is TRBV10-2 and J is TRBJ2-7; possibly TRBD2 for D (6 bases). Trimming left V 0 bases short and J 4 bases short, with 19 bases between. This CDR3 is 17 amino acids long. In germline, CDR1 is WSHSY, CDR2 SAAADI. The CDR3 DNA follows: TGCGCCAGCAGTGAGTCGGGGGGTGTGAAAGTTGGGTACGAGCAGTACTTC. Amino acids: CASSESGGVKVGYEQYF.

The chain recombines TRBV7-9 with TRBJ1-2; D not certain. The CDR3 has 13 residues. Germline V gene lookup returns CDR1 SEHNR and CDR2 FQNEAQ (reference sequence). Deletions cut 1 base from V and 2 bases from J, with 5 bases between. CDR3 sequence reads: CASSLGANYGYTF. The CDR3, as DNA: TGTGCCAGCAGCTTAGGTGCGAACTATGGCTACACCTTC.

This chain uses TRBV2 with TRBJ2-3; no reliable D call. The CDR3 extends over 14 amino acids. CDR1 SNHLY and CDR2 FYNNEI come from the germline V gene. Between the trimmed V and J ends, which lost 7 bases and 4 bases, there was a span of 15 bases. The CDR3 DNA sequence: TGTGCCAGCAATGGAAGAGAGGCCCCAGATACGCAGTATTTT. Encoded protein: CASNGREAPDTQYF.

The chain employs TRBV5-1 and TRBJ2-1; D call uncertain. CDR1 is SGHRS, CDR2 YFSETQ, per germline. The CDR3 has 15 amino acids. Trimming took off 4 bases at V and 0 bases at J, with 11 bases between the two ends. This chain's CDR3 is CASSPAISSYNEQFF. The CDR3 bases are TGCGCCAGCAGCCCAGCGATTAGCTCCTACAATGAGCAGTTCTTC.

The chain couples TRBV9 to TRBJ2-2, with D possibly TRBD1 on 6 matching bases. V lost 4 bases to trimming and J lost 4 bases, with 8 bases between them. Germline V gene lookup returns CDR1 SGDLS and CDR2 YYNGEE. This CDR3 has 13 residues. In DNA form, the CDR3 reads TGTGCCAGCAGCCTGGGGGCCACCGGGGAGCTGTTTTTT. It specifies CASSLGATGELFF.

The chain carries TRBV27 and TRBJ2-7, with 9 bases that match TRBD1. The CDR3 spans 15 residues. Germline V gives CDR1 MNHEY, CDR2 SMNVEV (reference sequence). V lost 5 bases and J lost 2; bases outside the gene matches: 7. CDR3: CASSPLQGAPYEQYF. The CDR3, as DNA: TGTGCCAGCAGTCCCCTACAGGGGGCCCCCTACGAGCAGTACTTC.

V usage is TRBV9 and J usage is TRBJ1-4; 8 nucleotides match TRBD1. The V gene's germline CDR1 is SGDLS and CDR2 YYNGEE. The CDR3 contains 15 residues. V dropped 4 bases and J dropped 3; count of bases not matched to a gene: 5. CDR3: CASSPRDRPNEKLFF. As DNA, the CDR3 is TGTGCCAGCAGCCCCCGGGACAGGCCTAATGAAAAACTGTTTTTT.

This chain uses TRBV19 with TRBJ2-1, with 7 bases lining up with TRBD2. This CDR3 has 14 amino acids. V shed 1 base and J 8 bases; nucleotides not matched to a gene: 5. The germline CDR1 and CDR2 sequences are LNHDA and SQIVND (reference sequence). The CDR3 region has the DNA TGTGCCAGTAGTATAGCACTTGGGGGGGATGAGCAGTTCTTC. Translation: CASSIALGGDEQFF.

The chain is built from TRBV2 and TRBJ1-4; 9 nucleotides match TRBD1. CDR3 length: 15 residues. The junction had 10 bases not matched to a gene; V was cut back by 6 bases and J by 8 bases. CDR1 and CDR2 from the germline V gene are SNHLY and FYNNEI. As DNA, the CDR3 is TGTGCCAGCAGGGTGACAGGGGGATCTTTAGAAAAACTGTTTTTT. Its translation is CASRVTGGSLEKLFF. Supplemented by reference TRBV2 and TRBJ1-4, the full variable domain reads EPEVTQTPSHQVTQMGQEVILRCVPISNHLYFYWYRQILGQKVEFLVSFYNNEISEKSEIFDDQFSVERPDGSNFTLKIRSTKLEDSAMYFCASRVTGGSLEKLFFGSGTQLSVL.

The rearrangement links TRBV4-1 to TRBJ2-3; no clear D. There are 14 residues in the CDR3. V lost 0 bases, J lost 6 bases, and 10 bases lay in between. Germline V gene sequence: CDR1 MGHRA, CDR2 YSYEKL. The CDR3 protein is CASSQDGPADTQYF. The DNA for the CDR3 is TGCGCCAGCAGCCAAGATGGGCCTGCCGATACGCAGTATTTT.

V gene TRBV7-6 combines with J gene TRBJ2-1; 7 positions agree with TRBD2. Germline trimming cut 6 bases from V and 8 bases from J; bases unmatched to any gene: 7. The germline V gene encodes CDR1 SGHVS and CDR2 FNYEAQ. The CDR3 sequence is 13 residues long. The chain's CDR3 is CASSSTSPDEQFF. CDR3 bases: TGTGCCAGCAGTTCGACTAGCCCCGATGAGCAGTTCTTC.

The chain uses TRBV15 and TRBJ2-6; maybe TRBD1 (5 bases). Trimming took off 0 bases at V and 0 bases at J, with 9 bases between the two ends. This CDR3 has 17 amino acids. Germline V gives CDR1 LNHNV, CDR2 YYDKDF (reference sequence). The CDR3 bases are TGTGCCACCAGCAGAGATTCACAGGCCTCTGGGGCCAACGTCCTGACTTTC. Translated, it gives CATSRDSQASGANVLTF. Full variable domain (missing parts from reference TRBV15 and TRBJ2-6): DAMVIQNPRYQVTQFGKPVTLSCSQTLNHNVMYWYQQKSSQAPKLLFHYYDKDFNNEADTPDNFQSRRPNTSFCFLDIRSPGLGDTAMYLCATSRDSQASGANVLTFGAGSRLTVL.

This clone was recorded only once. The V and J genes are TRBV7-2 and TRBJ2-7; 9 nucleotides agree with TRBD2. CDR1 is SGHTA and CDR2 is FQGNSA in the germline V gene. V trimming: 5 bases; J trimming: 5 bases; junction bases outside the gene matches: 16. CDR3 length equals 17 residues. The CDR3 DNA follows: TGTGCCAGCAGCCCCCGAAACTTAGCGGGAGCCCCCCACGAGCAGTACTTC. The encoded protein is CASSPRNLAGAPHEQYF.

J is TRBJ1-5 and V is TRBV28; D remains ambiguous. The V gene's germline CDR1 is MDHEN and CDR2 SYDVKM. V gave up 2 bases and J gave up 6 bases, with 5 bases separating them. This CDR3 spans 12 amino acids. DNA of the CDR3: TGTGCCAGCAGTTTAACTAGTCAGCCCCAGCATTTT. This encodes CASSLTSQPQHF.

V gene TRBV6-1 combines with J gene TRBJ2-5; the match to TRBD1 covers 10 bases. With V trimmed by 6 bases and J by 5 bases, 9 bases remained unmatched. CDR3 length: 15 residues. The germline V gene has CDR1 MNHNS and CDR2 SASEGT. The CDR3 sequence: CASSTRQGAWETQYF. DNA of the CDR3: TGTGCCAGCAGCACAAGACAGGGGGCGTGGGAGACCCAGTACTTC.

V gene TRBV2 combines with J gene TRBJ1-4; the match to TRBD1 covers 9 bases. Germline V gene lookup returns CDR1 SNHLY and CDR2 FYNNEI. This CDR3 region has 14 residues. The V segment lost 8 bases and the J segment 6 bases; nucleotides outside the gene matches: 7. The CDR3 nucleotides read TGTGCCAGCGGGTGGGGGACAGGGTATGAAAAACTGTTTTTT. It encodes CASGWGTGYEKLFF.